This T cell receptor beta chain was recovered during a study of T cells in Graves' hyperthyroidism and ophthalmopathy. Study observations and caveats: A 13 V-J model separated ophthalmopathy from stable hyperthyroidism.

Each ophthalmopathy patient scored at least 3 on the Clinical Activity Score and at least 4 on NOSPECS grade, with duration under 3 months. This clonotype was picked up many times. Its antigen is still unknown. The CDR3 has 16 amino acids. Trimming removed 4 bases at V and 0 bases at J, with 17 bases between. Germline CDR1 reads SGHRS; CDR2 reads YFSETQ. The source material, RNA transcripts, was used to amplify TCR beta CDR3 regions. HTBI primers were employed in a first-round RT-PCR of the TCR CDR3. MiXCR, run by TCRdb on the multiplex PCR reads, gives a single entry per CDR3 protein. The sample lists hundreds of thousands of distinct CDR3 sequences; roughly a sixth were seen once.

Sequencing used blood. The chain has TRBV5-1 and TRBJ2-7; D possibly uses TRBD1 or TRBD2 (5 bases each). This sequence originates from a woman aged 40-49 years with Graves' ophthalmopathy. CDR3 sequence reads: CASSLAGAGSSYEQYF. CDR3 coding DNA: TGCGCCAGCAGCCTGGCCGGGGCAGGGAGCTCCTACGAGCAGTACTTC.